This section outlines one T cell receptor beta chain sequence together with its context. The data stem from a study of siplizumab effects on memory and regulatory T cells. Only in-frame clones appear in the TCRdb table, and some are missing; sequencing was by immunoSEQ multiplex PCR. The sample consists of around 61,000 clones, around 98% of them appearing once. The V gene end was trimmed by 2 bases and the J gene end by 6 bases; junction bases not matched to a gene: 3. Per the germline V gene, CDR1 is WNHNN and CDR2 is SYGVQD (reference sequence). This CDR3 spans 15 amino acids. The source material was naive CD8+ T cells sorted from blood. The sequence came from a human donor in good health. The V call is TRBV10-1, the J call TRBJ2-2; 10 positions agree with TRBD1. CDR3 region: CASSEQDRGAGELFF. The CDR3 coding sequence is TGCGCCAGCAGTGAGCAGGACAGGGGGGCCGGGGAGCTGTTTTTT.